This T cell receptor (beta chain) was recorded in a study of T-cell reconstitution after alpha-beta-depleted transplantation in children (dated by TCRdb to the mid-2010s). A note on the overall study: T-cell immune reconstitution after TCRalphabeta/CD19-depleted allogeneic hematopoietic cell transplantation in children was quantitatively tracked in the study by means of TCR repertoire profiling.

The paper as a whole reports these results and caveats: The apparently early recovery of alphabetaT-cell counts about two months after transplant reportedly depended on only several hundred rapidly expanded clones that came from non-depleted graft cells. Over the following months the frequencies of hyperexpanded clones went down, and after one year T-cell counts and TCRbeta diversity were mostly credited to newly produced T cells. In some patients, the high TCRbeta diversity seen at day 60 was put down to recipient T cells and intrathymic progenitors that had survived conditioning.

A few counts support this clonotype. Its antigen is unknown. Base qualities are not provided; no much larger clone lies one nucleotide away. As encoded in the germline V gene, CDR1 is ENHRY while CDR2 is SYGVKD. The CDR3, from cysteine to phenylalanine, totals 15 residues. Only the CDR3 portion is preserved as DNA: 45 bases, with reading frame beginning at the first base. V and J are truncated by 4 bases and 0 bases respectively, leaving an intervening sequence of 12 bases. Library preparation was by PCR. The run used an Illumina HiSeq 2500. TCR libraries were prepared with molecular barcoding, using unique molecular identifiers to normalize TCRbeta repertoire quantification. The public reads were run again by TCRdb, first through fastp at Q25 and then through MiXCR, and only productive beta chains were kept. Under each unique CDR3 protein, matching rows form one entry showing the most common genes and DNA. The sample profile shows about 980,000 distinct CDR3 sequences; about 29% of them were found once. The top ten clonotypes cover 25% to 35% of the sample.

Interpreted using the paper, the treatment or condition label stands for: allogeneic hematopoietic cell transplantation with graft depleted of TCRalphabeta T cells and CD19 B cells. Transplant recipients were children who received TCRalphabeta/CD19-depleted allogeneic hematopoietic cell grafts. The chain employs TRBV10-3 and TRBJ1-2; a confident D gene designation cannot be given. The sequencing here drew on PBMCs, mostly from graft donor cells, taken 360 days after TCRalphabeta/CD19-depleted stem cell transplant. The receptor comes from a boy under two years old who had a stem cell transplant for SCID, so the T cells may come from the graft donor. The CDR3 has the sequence CAISVTGFSNYGYTF. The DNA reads TGTGCCATCAGTGTAACCGGATTTTCTAACTATGGCTACACCTTC.